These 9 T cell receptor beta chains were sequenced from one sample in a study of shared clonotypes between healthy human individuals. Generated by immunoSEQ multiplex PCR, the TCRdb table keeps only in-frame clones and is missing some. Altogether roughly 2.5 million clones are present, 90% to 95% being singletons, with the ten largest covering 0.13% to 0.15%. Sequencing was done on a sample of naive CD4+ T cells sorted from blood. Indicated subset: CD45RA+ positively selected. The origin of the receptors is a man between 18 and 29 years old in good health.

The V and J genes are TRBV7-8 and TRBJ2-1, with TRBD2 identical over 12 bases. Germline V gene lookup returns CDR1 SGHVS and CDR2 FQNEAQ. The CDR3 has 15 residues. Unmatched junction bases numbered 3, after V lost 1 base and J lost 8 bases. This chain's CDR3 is CASSLGTSGVHEQFF. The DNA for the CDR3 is TGTGCCAGCAGCTTAGGGACTAGCGGGGTCCATGAGCAGTTCTTC.

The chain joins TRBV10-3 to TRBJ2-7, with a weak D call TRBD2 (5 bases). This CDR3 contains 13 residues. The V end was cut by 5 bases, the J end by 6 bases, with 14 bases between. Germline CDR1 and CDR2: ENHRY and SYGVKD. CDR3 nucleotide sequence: TGTGCCATCAGTAGAGGGTCACCGGGCGAGCAGTACTTC. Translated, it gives CAISRGSPGEQYF.

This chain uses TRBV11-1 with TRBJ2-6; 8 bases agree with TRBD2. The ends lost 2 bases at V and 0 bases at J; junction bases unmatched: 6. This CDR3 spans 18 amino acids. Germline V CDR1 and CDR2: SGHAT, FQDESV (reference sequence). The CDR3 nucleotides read TGTGCCAGCAGCTTACTAAGCGGGGGAGCCTCTGGGGCCAACGTCCTGACTTTC. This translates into CASSLLSGGASGANVLTF.

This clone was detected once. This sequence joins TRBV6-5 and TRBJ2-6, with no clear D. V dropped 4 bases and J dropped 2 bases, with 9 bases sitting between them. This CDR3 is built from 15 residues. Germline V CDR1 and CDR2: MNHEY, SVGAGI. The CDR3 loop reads CASSSISAGANVLTF. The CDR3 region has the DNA TGTGCCAGCAGTTCCATAAGCGCTGGGGCCAACGTCCTGACTTTC.

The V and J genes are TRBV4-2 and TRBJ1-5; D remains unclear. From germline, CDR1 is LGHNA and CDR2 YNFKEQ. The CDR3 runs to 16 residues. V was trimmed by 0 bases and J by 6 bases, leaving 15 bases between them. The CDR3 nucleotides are TGTGCCAGCAGCCAAGATGGTCCAGGAACGGGTCAGCCCCAGCATTTT. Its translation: CASSQDGPGTGQPQHF.

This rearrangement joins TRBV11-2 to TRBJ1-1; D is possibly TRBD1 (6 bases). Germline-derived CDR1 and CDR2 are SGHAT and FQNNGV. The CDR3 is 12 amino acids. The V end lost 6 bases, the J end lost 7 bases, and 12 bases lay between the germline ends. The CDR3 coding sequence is TGTGCCAGCAGACCACAGGGAAATGAAGCTTTCTTT. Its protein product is CASRPQGNEAFF.

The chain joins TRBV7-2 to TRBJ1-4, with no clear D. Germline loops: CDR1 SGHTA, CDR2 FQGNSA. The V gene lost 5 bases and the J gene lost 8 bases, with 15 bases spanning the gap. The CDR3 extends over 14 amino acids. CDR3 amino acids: CASSAAYSGEKLFF. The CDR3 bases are TGTGCCAGCAGCGCCGCCTACAGTGGAGAAAAACTGTTTTTT.

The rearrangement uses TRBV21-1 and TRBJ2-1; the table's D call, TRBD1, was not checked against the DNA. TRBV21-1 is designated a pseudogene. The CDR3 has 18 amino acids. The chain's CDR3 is CASSKEAPGGRYYNEQFF. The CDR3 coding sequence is TGTGCCAGCAGCAAAGAGGCCCCAGGGGGGAGGTACTACAATGAGCAGTTCTTC.

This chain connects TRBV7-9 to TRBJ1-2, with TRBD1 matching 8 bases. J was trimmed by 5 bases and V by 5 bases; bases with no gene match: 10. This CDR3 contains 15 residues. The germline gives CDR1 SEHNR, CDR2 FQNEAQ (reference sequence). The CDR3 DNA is TGTGCCAGCAGCACCCGGACAGGGCCCTCGTATGGCTACACCTTC. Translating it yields CASSTRTGPSYGYTF.